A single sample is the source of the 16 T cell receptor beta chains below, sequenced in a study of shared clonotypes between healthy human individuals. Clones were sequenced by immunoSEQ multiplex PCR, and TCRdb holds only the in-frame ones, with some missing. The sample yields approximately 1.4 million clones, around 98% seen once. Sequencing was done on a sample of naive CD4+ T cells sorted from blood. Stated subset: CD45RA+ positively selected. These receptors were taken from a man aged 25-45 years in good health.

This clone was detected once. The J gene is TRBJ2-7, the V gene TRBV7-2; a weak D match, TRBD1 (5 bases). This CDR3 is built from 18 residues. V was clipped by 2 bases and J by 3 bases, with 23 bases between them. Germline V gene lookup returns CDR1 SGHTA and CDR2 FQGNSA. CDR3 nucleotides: TGTGCCAGCAGCTTACGCCGTTCGGAAGGGGAACCCTACTACGAGCAGTACTTC. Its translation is CASSLRRSEGEPYYEQYF.

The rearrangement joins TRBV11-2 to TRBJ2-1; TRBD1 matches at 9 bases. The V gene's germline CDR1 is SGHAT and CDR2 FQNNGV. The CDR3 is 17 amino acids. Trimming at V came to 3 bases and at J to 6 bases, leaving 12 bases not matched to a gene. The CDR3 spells CASSFSSRDRALNEQFF. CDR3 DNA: TGTGCCAGCAGCTTTAGTTCCCGGGACAGGGCCCTCAATGAGCAGTTCTTC.

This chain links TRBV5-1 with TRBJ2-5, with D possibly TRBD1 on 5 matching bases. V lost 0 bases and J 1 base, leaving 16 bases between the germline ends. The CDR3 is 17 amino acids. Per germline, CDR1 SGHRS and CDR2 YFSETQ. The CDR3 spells CASSLAEGVRGQETQYF. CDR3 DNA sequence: TGCGCCAGCAGCTTGGCCGAAGGGGTGAGAGGCCAAGAGACCCAGTACTTC.

Here the CDR3 reads CASSGLAGNEQYF. The DNA of the CDR3 is TGTGCCAGTTCGGGACTAGCGGGAAACGAGCAGTACTTC. V usage is TRBV27 and J usage is TRBJ2-7; 13 bases agree with TRBD2. This CDR3 comprises 13 residues. V was pared by 9 bases and J by 5 bases, with 4 bases of the junction left unmatched. Germline values: CDR1 MNHEY, CDR2 SMNVEV (reference sequence).

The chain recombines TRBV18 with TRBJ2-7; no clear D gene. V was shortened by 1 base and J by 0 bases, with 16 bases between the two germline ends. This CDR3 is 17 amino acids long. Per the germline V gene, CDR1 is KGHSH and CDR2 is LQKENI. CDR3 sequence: CASSPLPKYGFSYEQYF. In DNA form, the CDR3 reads TGTGCCAGCTCACCACTCCCAAAATACGGGTTCTCCTACGAGCAGTACTTC.

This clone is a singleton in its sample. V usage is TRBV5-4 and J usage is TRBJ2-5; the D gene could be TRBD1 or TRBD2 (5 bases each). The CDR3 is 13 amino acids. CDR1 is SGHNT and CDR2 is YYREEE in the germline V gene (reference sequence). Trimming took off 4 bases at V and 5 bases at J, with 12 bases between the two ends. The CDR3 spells CASSGGFRETQYF. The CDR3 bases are TGTGCCAGCAGCGGGGGATTTAGGGAGACCCAGTACTTC.

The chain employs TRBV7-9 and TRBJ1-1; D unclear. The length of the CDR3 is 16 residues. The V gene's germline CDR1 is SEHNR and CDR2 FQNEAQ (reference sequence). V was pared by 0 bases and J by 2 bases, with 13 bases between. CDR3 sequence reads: CASSLAPGRSNTEAFF. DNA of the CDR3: TGTGCCAGCAGCTTAGCGCCGGGCAGATCAAACACTGAAGCTTTCTTT.

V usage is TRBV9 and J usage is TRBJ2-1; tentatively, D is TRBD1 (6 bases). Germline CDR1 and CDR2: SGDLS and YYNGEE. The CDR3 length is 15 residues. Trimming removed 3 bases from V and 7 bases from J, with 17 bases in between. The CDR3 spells CASSALPGVVNEQFF. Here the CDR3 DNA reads TGTGCCAGCAGCGCGCTCCCAGGGGTGGTAAATGAGCAGTTCTTC.

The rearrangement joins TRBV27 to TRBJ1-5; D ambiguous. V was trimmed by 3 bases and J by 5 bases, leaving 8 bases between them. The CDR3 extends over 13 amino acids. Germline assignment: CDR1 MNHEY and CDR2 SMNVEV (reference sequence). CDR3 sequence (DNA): TGTGCCAGCAGTTTTACGCGACATCAGCCCCAGCATTTT. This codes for CASSFTRHQPQHF.

The CDR3 sequence: CAALSTGQSYNEQFF. The CDR3 DNA reads TGTGCCGCCCTTTCTACGGGACAGTCCTACAATGAGCAGTTCTTC. This rearrangement joins TRBV10-3 to TRBJ2-1; 7 bases line up with TRBD1. Germline V lookup: CDR1 ENHRY, CDR2 SYGVKD. This CDR3 comprises 15 residues. With 11 bases clipped from V and 1 base from J, the junction kept 11 bases outside the gene matches.

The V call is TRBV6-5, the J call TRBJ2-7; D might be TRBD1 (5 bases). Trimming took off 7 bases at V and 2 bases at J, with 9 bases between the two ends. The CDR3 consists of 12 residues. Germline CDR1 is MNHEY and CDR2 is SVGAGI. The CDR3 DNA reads TGTGCCAGCATGGGGCGAGCCTACGAGCAGTACTTC. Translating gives CASMGRAYEQYF.

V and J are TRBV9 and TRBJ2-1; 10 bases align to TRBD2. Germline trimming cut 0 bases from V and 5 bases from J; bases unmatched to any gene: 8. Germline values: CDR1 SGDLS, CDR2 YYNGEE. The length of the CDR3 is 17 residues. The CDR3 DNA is TGTGCCAGCAGCGTAGCTACTAGCGGGAAGGTGAACAATGAGCAGTTCTTC. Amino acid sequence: CASSVATSGKVNNEQFF.

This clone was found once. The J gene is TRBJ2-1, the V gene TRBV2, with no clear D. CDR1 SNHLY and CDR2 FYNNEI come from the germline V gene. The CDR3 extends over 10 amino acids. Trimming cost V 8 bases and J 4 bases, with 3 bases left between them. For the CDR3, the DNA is TGTGCCAGCGGGTACAATGAGCAGTTCTTC. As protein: CASGYNEQFF.

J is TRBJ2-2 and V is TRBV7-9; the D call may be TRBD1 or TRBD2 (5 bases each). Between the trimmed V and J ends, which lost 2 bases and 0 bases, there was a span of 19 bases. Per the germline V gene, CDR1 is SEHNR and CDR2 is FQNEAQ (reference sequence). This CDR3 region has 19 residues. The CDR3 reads CASSLNGADTSANTGELFF. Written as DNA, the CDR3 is TGTGCCAGCAGCTTAAACGGGGCAGACACTTCCGCGAACACCGGGGAGCTGTTTTTT.

CDR3 coding DNA: TGTGCCAGCAAAATAACTAGCGGGCGGGACGAGCAGTACTTC. Translating gives CASKITSGRDEQYF. The chain links TRBV6-1 to TRBJ2-7; 9 bases agree with TRBD2. The CDR3 extends over 14 amino acids. The ends lost 7 bases at V and 5 bases at J; junction bases unmatched: 9. In germline, CDR1 is MNHNS, CDR2 SASEGT.

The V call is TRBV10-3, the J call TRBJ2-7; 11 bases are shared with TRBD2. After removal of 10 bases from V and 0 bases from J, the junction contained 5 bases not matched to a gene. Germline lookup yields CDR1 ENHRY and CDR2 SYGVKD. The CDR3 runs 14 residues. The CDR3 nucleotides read TGTGCCACCCTAGCGGGAGGCCCCTCCTACGAGCAGTACTTC. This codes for CATLAGGPSYEQYF.